The 16 T cell receptor beta chains below were found in one sample sequenced in a study of shared clonotypes between healthy human individuals. The method was immunoSEQ multiplex PCR; TCRdb's version includes in-frame clones alone and lacks a portion of them. The table has hundreds of thousands of clones, roughly four fifths seen once. The material sequenced was PBMCs. The receptors here all came from a middle-aged woman in good health. Some clones in this sample may be carry-over from other donors' samples.

The chain has TRBV28 and TRBJ2-7; D is ambiguous. The CDR3 length is 14 residues. In germline, CDR1 is MDHEN, CDR2 SYDVKM. Trimming stripped 3 bases from V and 2 bases from J, with 11 bases between. CDR3 region: CASSFIAMTYEQYF. CDR3 in DNA: TGTGCCAGCAGTTTTATAGCAATGACCTACGAGCAGTACTTC.

This chain uses TRBV30 with TRBJ1-2; D ambiguous. Germline values: CDR1 GTSNPN, CDR2 SVGIG (reference sequence). V gave up 5 bases and J gave up 5 bases, with 15 bases separating them. The CDR3 has 13 residues. CDR3 loop: CAWALGGSYGYTF. In nucleotides, the CDR3 is TGTGCCTGGGCCCTGGGAGGTTCTTATGGCTACACCTTC.

In the case of this clone: The CDR3 ends on some other residue instead of the conserved phenylalanine or tryptophan, so this is likely a read error. The genes are TRBV9 and TRBJ2-3; D perhaps matches TRBD2 (6 bases). V was clipped by 3 bases and J by 4 bases, with 15 bases between them. The CDR3 has 15 amino acids. From germline, CDR1 is SGDLS and CDR2 YYNGEE. Here the CDR3 reads CASSAGGVSADTQYS. The CDR3 DNA sequence: TGTGCCAGCAGCGCCGGGGGTGTCAGCGCAGATACGCAGTATTCT.

The genes are TRBV2 and TRBJ1-5; no reliable D call. V was trimmed by 4 bases and J by 4 bases, leaving 11 bases between them. CDR3 length: 14 amino acids. The germline V gene has CDR1 SNHLY and CDR2 FYNNEI. The DNA of the CDR3 is TGTGCCAGCAGTGGTTCCGGAGGGAATCAGCCCCAGCATTTT. Encoded protein: CASSGSGGNQPQHF.

The chain carries TRBV29-1 and TRBJ2-2; no definite D call. Germline loops: CDR1 SQVTM, CDR2 ANQGSEA. Trimming pared 7 bases from V and 3 bases from J, leaving 12 bases between. The CDR3 has 13 amino acids. The CDR3 coding sequence is TGCAGCGGGGGAACCCGGGACACCGGGGAGCTGTTTTTT. Its protein is CSGGTRDTGELFF.

The rearrangement joins TRBV11-2 to TRBJ2-1; 13 bases agree with TRBD2. Germline V gives CDR1 SGHAT, CDR2 FQNNGV. Trimming took 1 base from V and 7 from J; bases not matched to a gene: 13. CDR3 length: 19 residues. The CDR3 region has the DNA TGTGCCAGCAGCTTAGTGTCAGGACTAGCGGGGGAGGCCTTTAATGAGCAGTTCTTC. Encoded protein: CASSLVSGLAGEAFNEQFF. The variable domain in full, with the rest retrieved from reference TRBV11-2 and TRBJ2-1, is EAGVAQSPRYKIIEKRQSVAFWCNPISGHATLYWYQQILGQGPKLLIQFQNNGVVDDSQLPKDRFSAERLKGVDSTLKIQPAKLEDSAVYLCASSLVSGLAGEAFNEQFFGPGTRLTVL.

V usage is TRBV9 and J usage is TRBJ2-3, with D possibly TRBD2 on 6 matching bases. With 1 base removed from V and 0 bases from J, the gap between germline ends came to 9 bases. Per the germline V gene, CDR1 is SGDLS and CDR2 is YYNGEE. The CDR3 contains 15 residues. The CDR3 loop reads CASSVLGTSTDTQYF. Written as DNA, the CDR3 is TGTGCCAGCAGCGTACTCGGGACTAGCACAGATACGCAGTATTTT.

The V and J genes are TRBV4-2 and TRBJ2-5, with a tentative D call TRBD1 (6 bases). TRBJ2-7 explains the end of the DNA better; the J call may be wrong. This CDR3 contains 16 residues. Germline CDR1 LGHNA, CDR2 YNFKEQ. In DNA form, the CDR3 reads TGTGCCAGCAGCCAAGATGGGGGAGACAGGACCTACGAGCAGTACTTC. This gives the protein CASSQDGGDRTYEQYF.

The J gene is TRBJ2-2, the V gene TRBV5-4; a possible D gene is TRBD1 (5 bases). V gave up 0 bases and J gave up 6 bases, with 12 bases separating them. This CDR3 comprises 15 residues. Germline loops: CDR1 SGHNT, CDR2 YYREEE (reference sequence). The CDR3, as DNA: TGTGCCAGCAGCTTGGTTCCAGGGTGGGCCGGGGAGCTGTTTTTT. This sequence encodes CASSLVPGWAGELFF.

The rearrangement uses TRBV28 and TRBJ2-3, with 10 bases fitting TRBD2. The V gene's germline CDR1 is MDHEN and CDR2 SYDVKM. V shed 8 bases, J shed 5 bases, and the junction held 10 bases outside the gene matches. This CDR3 spans 15 amino acids. CDR3 coding DNA: TGTGCCAGCGGGGCTAGCGGGAGTACGGGAGATACGCAGTATTTT. Amino acid sequence: CASGASGSTGDTQYF.

V usage is TRBV6-1 and J usage is TRBJ1-5, with unresolved D. Looked up from germline, CDR1 is MNHNS and CDR2 is SASEGT. The V end was cut by 1 base, the J end by 4 bases, with 8 bases between. The CDR3 loop spans 14 amino acids. The CDR3 loop reads CASSEGRLNQPQHF. CDR3 nucleotides: TGTGCCAGCAGTGAAGGCCGGTTGAATCAGCCCCAGCATTTT.

A single count supports this clone. This chain connects TRBV4-1 to TRBJ2-7; TRBD2 might be the D (7 bases). The V end lost 1 base, the J end lost 6 bases, and 19 bases lay between the germline ends. CDR1 is MGHRA, CDR2 YSYEKL, per germline. The CDR3 consists of 16 residues. DNA for the CDR3: TGCGCCAGCAGCCAAGTAGGGGGACTATGGGTTAGCGAGCAGTACTTC. Residues: CASSQVGGLWVSEQYF.

Only a few counts were recorded for this clone. The chain recombines TRBV7-8 with TRBJ2-7; D possibly matches TRBD1 or TRBD2 (5 bases each). The V gene lost 2 bases and the J gene lost 2 bases, with 10 bases spanning the gap. Germline CDR1 reads SGHVS; CDR2 reads FQNEAQ. The CDR3 is made up of 14 amino acids. The CDR3 DNA sequence: TGTGCCAGCAGCTTAACTCAGGGACCCTACGAGCAGTACTTC. Protein: CASSLTQGPYEQYF.

The chain couples TRBV28 to TRBJ1-5; D is possibly TRBD1 (6 bases). V dropped 4 bases and J dropped 2 bases, with 15 bases sitting between them. The CDR3 consists of 16 residues. CDR1 and CDR2 (germline): MDHEN, SYDVKM. For the CDR3, the DNA is TGTGCCAGCAGTTCGGGAGGGGGGGATGGCAATCAGCCCCAGCATTTT. This codes for CASSSGGGDGNQPQHF.

This sequence joins TRBV29-1 and TRBJ2-1; possibly TRBD1 or TRBD2 for D (5 bases each). Germline V lookup: CDR1 SQVTM, CDR2 ANQGSEA. This CDR3 has 11 amino acids. With 6 bases removed from V and 5 bases from J, the gap between germline ends came to 8 bases. CDR3 region: CSVGRDNEQFF. In nucleotides, the CDR3 is TGCAGCGTGGGGCGGGACAATGAGCAGTTCTTC.

The sample holds a few counts of this clone. This chain's CDR3 is CSVEGSLAGGAYEQYF. DNA for the CDR3: TGCAGCGTTGAAGGCAGCCTAGCGGGAGGGGCCTACGAGCAGTACTTC. The chain carries TRBV29-1 and TRBJ2-7; 12 nucleotides align to TRBD2. CDR1 SQVTM and CDR2 ANQGSEA come from the germline V gene. The V gene end was trimmed by 1 base and the J gene end by 2 bases; junction bases not matched to a gene: 6. The CDR3 consists of 16 residues.